The rows below give T cell receptor beta chains drawn from one sample of a study of control samples from healthy donors and cancer patients. Method: immunoSEQ multiplex PCR; TCRdb's copy keeps in-frame clones and lacks some. This table has about 120,000 clones, about 94% appearing once. Source material: blood. The receptors were sampled from a man between 25 and 39 years old in good health. Each CDR3 is given with its conserved first and last residue. The D gene is left open where the match is weak. Not every row has a clone size; where given, it reads once, few, many or a size class.

- | TRBJ1-6 | - | TRBV6-1 | CASSELRLGNSPLHF | TGTGCCAGCAGTGAACTTCGGCTGGGTAATTCACCCCTCCACTTT
TRBD1 | TRBJ1-2 | once | TRBV27 | CASSFLPDRGGNYGYTF | TGTGCCAGCAGTTTCCTACCCGACAGGGGTGGTAACTATGGCTACACCTTC
TRBD1 | TRBJ1-1 | - | TRBV2 | CASSGRQGASEAFF | TGTGCCAGCAGTGGAAGACAGGGGGCGTCTGAAGCTTTCTTT
- | TRBJ1-2 | - | TRBV27 | CASSPGPAGNYGYTF | TGTGCCAGCAGTCCCGGGCCGGCGGGTAACTATGGCTACACCTTC
- | TRBJ1-2 | - | TRBV5-1 | CASSFGQQWDYGYTF | TGCGCCAGCAGCTTCGGACAACAATGGGACTATGGCTACACCTTC
- | TRBJ1-5 | - | TRBV20-1 | CSASQLPGQSNQPQHF | TGCAGTGCTAGTCAGTTGCCGGGACAAAGCAATCAGCCCCAGCATTTT
TRBD2 | TRBJ2-1 | - | TRBV5-4 | CASSRPGTSAGNEQFF | TGTGCCAGCAGCCGTCCCGGGACTAGCGCGGGGAATGAGCAGTTCTTC
- | TRBJ1-2 | - | TRBV5-6 | CASSLGAGIGGSNYGYTF | TGTGCCAGCAGCTTGGGGGCGGGGATCGGGGGCTCCAACTATGGCTACACCTTC
- | TRBJ2-7 | - | TRBV3-1/TRBV3-2 | CASSQDLGHLNEQYF | TGTGCCAGCAGCCAAGATCTGGGACACCTCAACGAGCAGTACTTC
- | TRBJ2-3 | once | TRBV5-4 | CASSVQRGIDTQYF | TGTGCCAGCAGCGTTCAACGGGGGATAGATACGCAGTATTTT
TRBD2 | TRBJ2-1 | - | TRBV7-9 | CASFPSGGTPYNEQFF | TGTGCCAGCTTCCCCAGCGGGGGGACACCCTACAATGAGCAGTTCTTC
TRBD2 | TRBJ2-3 | once | TRBV27 | CASSLGLAGARTDTQYF | TGTGCCAGCAGTCTCGGACTAGCGGGGGCCCGCACAGATACGCAGTATTTT
- | TRBJ2-1 | - | TRBV6-1 | CASSEFQGSYNEQFF | TGTGCCAGCAGTGAATTTCAGGGTTCCTACAATGAGCAGTTCTTC
- | TRBJ1-5 | - | TRBV9 | CASSGGGDQPQHF | TGTGCCAGCAGCGGGGGAGGGGATCAGCCCCAGCATTTT
- | TRBJ1-5 | - | TRBV2 | CASSESGVYSNQPQHF | TGTGCCAGCAGTGAGAGTGGAGTCTATAGCAATCAGCCCCAGCATTTT
TRBD1 | TRBJ2-2 | - | TRBV6-4 | CASSGGTGGTGELFF | TGTGCCAGCAGTGGCGGGACAGGTGGAACCGGGGAGCTGTTTTTT
- | TRBJ2-2 | - | TRBV19 | CASSRRPGVNTGELFF | TGTGCCAGTAGTAGGAGGCCCGGGGTCAACACCGGGGAGCTGTTTTTT
- | TRBJ1-1 | - | TRBV5-6 | CASSLTWNTEAFF | TGTGCCAGCAGCCTCACGTGGAACACTGAAGCTTTCTTT
TRBD2 | TRBJ2-5 | - | TRBV27 | CASSTPTSGGQETQYF | TGTGCCAGTTCCACTCCGACTAGCGGGGGACAAGAGACCCAGTACTTC
- | TRBJ1-1 | - | TRBV5-6 | CASSPTGRNTEAFF | TGTGCCAGCAGCCCGACAGGCAGGAACACTGAAGCTTTCTTT
- | TRBJ2-3 | - | TRBV5-1 | CASSLAWITDTQYF | TGCGCCAGCAGCTTGGCCTGGATCACAGATACGCAGTATTTT
- | TRBJ1-6 | - | TRBV18 | CASSPLPGTEISGNSPLHF | TGTGCCAGCTCACCGTTGCCCGGGACGGAGATATCTGGTAATTCACCCCTCCACTTT
TRBD1 | TRBJ2-1 | - | TRBV19 | CASSIGGTGDNEQFF | TGTGCCAGTAGTATAGGAGGGACAGGGGACAATGAGCAGTTCTTC
- | TRBJ1-2 | - | TRBV28 | CASSLGVANYGYTF | TGTGCCAGCAGTTTGGGAGTAGCTAACTATGGCTACACCTTC
- | TRBJ1-1 | - | TRBV19 | CASSTTRNTEAFF | TGTGCCAGTAGTACAACAAGGAACACTGAAGCTTTCTTT
- | TRBJ1-3 | - | TRBV5-1 | CASSPGTQGNTIYF | TGCGCCAGCAGCCCCGGGACCCAAGGAAACACCATATATTTT
TRBD1 | TRBJ2-1 | - | TRBV30 | CAWSVGQGVNEQFF | TGTGCCTGGAGCGTCGGACAGGGGGTCAATGAGCAGTTCTTC
- | TRBJ1-1 | - | TRBV28 | CASSFMAEAFF | TGTGCCAGCAGTTTCATGGCTGAAGCTTTCTTT
- | TRBJ2-1 | - | TRBV11-2 | CATTGVSGEQFF | TGTGCCACAACCGGGGTATCCGGTGAGCAGTTCTTC
- | TRBJ1-3 | - | TRBV27 | CASSLSQGGTIYF | TGTGCCAGCAGTTTATCCCAGGGCGGCACCATATATTTT
TRBD2 | TRBJ2-1 | - | TRBV7-3 | CASSATGLAAYNEQFF | TGTGCCAGCAGCGCCACGGGACTAGCGGCCTACAATGAGCAGTTCTTC
- | TRBJ1-6 | - | TRBV7-2 | CASSLDLGGGFSSPLHF | TGTGCCAGCAGCTTAGATCTCGGGGGAGGATTTAGTTCACCCCTCCACTTT
TRBD2 | TRBJ2-1 | - | TRBV4-1 | CASSQLSGASSSYNEQFF | TGCGCCAGCAGCCAACTGAGCGGGGCATCTAGCTCCTACAATGAGCAGTTCTTC
TRBD1 | TRBJ1-4 | - | TRBV6-5 | CASSTSRDRGEKLFF | TGTGCCAGCAGTACAAGCCGGGACAGGGGTGAAAAACTGTTTTTT
TRBD1 | TRBJ2-7 | - | TRBV27 | CASRPGQGAREQYF | TGTGCCAGCAGACCCGGACAGGGGGCGAGGGAGCAGTACTTC
- | TRBJ2-3 | - | TRBV2 | CASSSMSSGTDTQYF | TGTGCCAGCAGTTCTATGTCCTCGGGCACAGATACGCAGTATTTT
- | TRBJ1-5 | few | TRBV10-3 | CAISERYLQPQHF | TGTGCCATCAGTGAAAGGTACCTTCAGCCCCAGCATTTT
TRBD1 | TRBJ2-6 | - | TRBV4-1 | CASSQGPGQAISGANVLTF | TGCGCCAGCAGCCAAGGTCCGGGACAGGCCATATCTGGGGCCAACGTCCTGACTTTC
- | TRBJ1-3 | - | TRBV30 | CAWSSMRFPGESGNTIYF | TGTGCCTGGAGTAGCATGCGTTTCCCAGGGGAGTCTGGAAACACCATATATTTT
TRBD2 | TRBJ2-3 | - | TRBV28 | CASTPLEGLAGTSTDTQYF | TGTGCCAGCACCCCATTGGAGGGACTAGCGGGGACTAGCACAGATACGCAGTATTTT
- | TRBJ2-3 | - | TRBV5-5 | CASWKGPSPSSTDTQYF | TGTGCCAGCTGGAAGGGGCCATCACCGTCTAGCACAGATACGCAGTATTTT
TRBD1 | TRBJ1-5 | - | TRBV10-3 | CAISKGASNQPQHF | TGTGCCATCAGTAAGGGGGCTAGCAATCAGCCCCAGCATTTT
- | TRBJ2-2 | - | TRBV10-3 | CAISDSRGRWGDGELFF | TGTGCCATCAGTGACAGTCGAGGCAGATGGGGCGACGGGGAGCTGTTTTTT
- | TRBJ1-1 | once | TRBV9 | CASSPDTNTEAFF | TGTGCCAGCAGCCCCGACACGAACACTGAAGCTTTCTTT
TRBD2 | TRBJ2-7 | - | TRBV7-6 | CASSLGRGGSYEQYF | TGTGCCAGCAGCTTAGGGCGGGGGGGGAGCTACGAGCAGTACTTC
- | TRBJ1-1 | once | TRBV9 | CASSVDGVSDTEAFF | TGTGCCAGCAGCGTAGATGGGGTATCCGACACTGAAGCTTTCTTT
- | TRBJ1-1 | - | TRBV9 | CASSESNTEAFF | TGTGCCAGCAGCGAGTCCAACACTGAAGCTTTCTTT
- | TRBJ1-4 | - | TRBV4-1 | CASSLDGQIATNEKLFF | TGCGCCAGCAGCCTCGACGGGCAAATCGCAACTAATGAAAAACTGTTTTTT
- | TRBJ2-7 | - | TRBV28 | CASSPWGTGAYEQYF | TGTGCCAGCAGCCCATGGGGGACCGGGGCCTACGAGCAGTACTTC
TRBD1 | TRBJ1-2 | - | TRBV5-6 | CASSPGTGKVNYGYTF | TGTGCCAGCAGCCCTGGGACAGGGAAAGTTAACTATGGCTACACCTTC
TRBD2 | TRBJ2-1 | - | TRBV9 | CASSDPAGGYNEQFF | TGTGCCAGCAGCGACCCCGCGGGGGGCTACAATGAGCAGTTCTTC